These 9 T cell receptor beta chains were sequenced from one sample in a study of identical twins. TCRdb re-called the 5' RACE reads through MiXCR, storing one row per CDR3 protein. The sample consists of around 680,000 distinct CDR3 sequences, 8.6% of them appearing once. The same sample was also studied in work on yellow fever vaccine responses in identical twins.

The sample consisted of PBMCs. These receptors were obtained from a young woman in good health.

V usage is TRBV28 and J usage is TRBJ1-1; D call uncertain. Looked up from germline, CDR1 is MDHEN and CDR2 is SYDVKM. Deletions cut 3 bases from V and 6 bases from J, with 8 bases between. This CDR3 comprises 12 residues. The CDR3 DNA is TGTGCCAGCAGTTTGCAGGCCTCTGAAGCTTTCTTT. Residues: CASSLQASEAFF.

The V gene is TRBV7-2, the J gene TRBJ2-5; 8 bases align to TRBD2. With V trimmed by 0 bases and J by 5 bases, 14 bases remained unmatched. The germline V gene has CDR1 SGHTA and CDR2 FQGNSA. The CDR3 spans 18 residues. The CDR3 nucleotides are TGTGCCAGCAGCTTAGCCCGGACTAGCCGGGAGTTAAGGGAGACCCAGTACTTC. The encoded protein is CASSLARTSRELRETQYF.

This clonotype has a count of ten or more. V and J are TRBV5-6 and TRBJ2-5; D possibly corresponds to TRBD1 (5 bases). The CDR3 is made up of 14 amino acids. Trimming took 0 bases from V and 6 from J, leaving 12 bases between them. CDR1 and CDR2 (germline): SGHDT, YYEEEE. CDR3 DNA sequence: TGTGCCAGCAGCTTGGCAGGGCCCGAAAAGACCCAGTACTTC. It encodes CASSLAGPEKTQYF. Looking up the rest from reference TRBV5-6 and TRBJ2-5 gives the full variable domain: DAGVTQSPTHLIKTRGQQVTLRCSPKSGHDTVSWYQQALGQGPQFIFQYYEEEERQRGNFPDRFSGHQFPNYSSELNVNALLLGDSALYLCASSLAGPEKTQYFGPGTRLLVL.

This clonotype was counted many times. The J gene is TRBJ2-1, the V gene TRBV29-1, with a weak D call TRBD1 (6 bases). The V and J ends lost 0 bases and 8 bases respectively, with 17 bases between them. Germline CDR1 reads SQVTM; CDR2 reads ANQGSEA. The CDR3 length is 15 residues. In DNA, the CDR3 is TGCAGCGTTGAAGATAGATCAGGGGATGTCTATGAGCAGTTCTTC. Protein: CSVEDRSGDVYEQFF.

The chain couples TRBV11-2 to TRBJ1-2, with 12 bases lining up with TRBD1. V lost 5 bases and J lost 5; bases outside the gene matches: 15. This CDR3 has 18 amino acids. The germline CDR1 and CDR2 sequences are SGHAT and FQNNGV. The CDR3 is CASSPARWGQGARYGYTF. The CDR3 DNA reads TGTGCCAGCAGCCCGGCCCGGTGGGGACAGGGGGCGAGGTATGGCTACACCTTC.

This clonotype was counted between two and nine times. The chain combines TRBV20-1 with TRBJ2-7, with TRBD1 identical over 7 bases. Germline values: CDR1 DFQATT, CDR2 SNEGSKA (reference sequence). This CDR3 comprises 16 residues. In DNA, the CDR3 is TGCAGCGGTAGTAGTTCCCCTACAGGACAGGACTACGAGCAGTACTTC. It codes for CSGSSSPTGQDYEQYF.

This clonotype was seen many times. The chain recombines TRBV10-1 with TRBJ2-5; D may be TRBD2 (6 bases). The germline V gene has CDR1 WNHNN and CDR2 SYGVQD (reference sequence). V was cut by 3 bases and J by 4 bases, with 18 bases left in between. The CDR3 is 16 amino acids. The CDR3 sequence: CASSDGQRLGVETQYF. CDR3 nucleotide sequence: TGCGCCAGCAGTGACGGCCAGAGACTAGGAGTAGAGACCCAGTACTTC.

This clonotype appeared a few times. The rearrangement uses TRBV24-1 and TRBJ2-2; D tentatively reads TRBD1 or TRBD2 (6 bases each). CDR3 length: 13 amino acids. Germline V gives CDR1 KGHDR, CDR2 SFDVKD. V lost 8 bases and J lost 6, with 12 bases in between. For the CDR3, the DNA is TGTGCCACCACATACAGGGAGGCCGGGGAGCTGTTTTTT. This codes for CATTYREAGELFF.

This clonotype was seen a few times. V usage is TRBV5-1 and J usage is TRBJ2-7; 7 bases line up with TRBD1. The germline gives CDR1 SGHRS, CDR2 YFSETQ. The CDR3 is 14 amino acids. V lost 4 bases, J lost 5 bases, and 9 bases stayed unmatched. CDR3 sequence (DNA): TGCGCCAGCAGCCTCCAGGACCAGGGGGACGAGCAGTACTTC. It translates to CASSLQDQGDEQYF.